This TCR beta chain was identified in a study of cytomegalovirus exposure and HLA in healthy donors. Concerning this clone itself: The target antigen is unknown.

J was trimmed by 9 bases and V by 6 bases; bases with no gene match: 6. Germline-derived CDR1 and CDR2 are SQVTM and ANQGSEA. This CDR3 has 12 amino acids. With 60 Vbeta and 13 Jbeta primers, the PCR was carried out. This table comes from immunoSEQ multiplex PCR, and its TCRdb copy is limited to in-frame clones, with some not included. The sample includes 75,000 to 95,000 clones, roughly 78% seen only once; the top ten take around 4%. Study-wide points: Most TCR sequences showed up rarely, but some public TCRs showed up in many donors. A later examination showed that TCR association rates differed by HLA locus, with DRB1 most and HLA-C fewest. Segments of the TCR beta V type were, in most cases, productive about 87% or about 30% of the time in an earlier analysis.

Everyone who donated was a healthy bone marrow donor. The source of this sequence is a male donor in good health and CMV-seropositive. The specimen was PBMCs. The V and J genes are TRBV29-1 and TRBJ2-7; 12 bases are shared with TRBD2. The CDR3 nucleotides read TGCAGCGTGACTAGCGGGGGCGAATGGCAGTACTTC. The encoded protein is CSVTSGGEWQYF.